A selection of T cell receptor beta chains follows, all from one sample in a study of blood T cell repertoires in COVID-19. Using immunoSEQ multiplex PCR, the repertoire was profiled, and TCRdb retains in-frame clones only, with some absent. The table lists over 60,000 clones, more than 75% of them singletons. The specimen was peripheral blood. The receptors were sampled from a man between 65 and 80 years old with acute or convalescent COVID-19. Each CDR3 is given with its conserved first and last residue. D genes are given only for firm matches. The size of a clone is reported for some rows only, either as once, few or many, or as a class for expanded clones.

abundance	d_gene	v_gene	j_gene	CDR3nt	CDR3aa
-	TRBD1	TRBV5-6	TRBJ1-6	TGTGCCAGCAGCTTAAGGGGGCTGGGGAATTCACCCCTCCACTTT	CASSLRGLGNSPLHF
once	TRBD2	TRBV9	TRBJ2-3	TGTGCCAGCAGCCAGGGTCTAGCGGGAACAGATACGCAGTATTTT	CASSQGLAGTDTQYF
-	-	TRBV7-9	TRBJ2-6	TGTGCCAGCAGCCCAGAGAACAGGGACGGGGCCAACGTCCTGACTTTC	CASSPENRDGANVLTF
-	TRBD1	TRBV5-5	TRBJ1-2	TGTGCCAGCAGAGTGGAGAGGGGGCGAGGCTACACCTTC	CASRVERGRGYTF
-	-	TRBV15	TRBJ1-2	TGTGCCACCAGCAGTATTAGTGGGAGGGGTTATGGCTACACCTTC	CATSSISGRGYGYTF
-	TRBD1	TRBV4-2	TRBJ2-2	TGTGCCAGCGGCGGGACAGGGGTCAACACCGGGGAGCTGTTTTTT	CASGGTGVNTGELFF
-	-	TRBV7-3	TRBJ2-2	TGTGCCAGCAGCGACATCGTCGGCGGGGAGCTGTTTTTT	CASSDIVGGELFF
-	TRBD1	TRBV5-1	TRBJ2-7	TGCGCCAGCAGCTTCCGGGCAGGGGGAACCTACGAGCAGTACTTC	CASSFRAGGTYEQYF
-	-	TRBV10-3	TRBJ1-6	TGTGCCACAGGGCAGGGAAATTCACCCCTCCACTTT	CATGQGNSPLHF
-	-	TRBV19	TRBJ2-2	TGTGCCAGTAGTAAGTGGGCGATAAACACCGGGGAGCTGTTTTTT	CASSKWAINTGELFF
-	-	TRBV25-1	TRBJ1-3	TGTGCCAGCTCAAGTGGGGGGAGCCCTGGAAACACCATATATTTT	CASSSGGSPGNTIYF
-	TRBD1	TRBV3-1/TRBV3-2	TRBJ2-1	TGTGCCAGCAGCCAAGGGACAGGGGGCCTCGATGAGCAGTTCTTC	CASSQGTGGLDEQFF
-	TRBD2	TRBV7-2	TRBJ2-1	TGTGCCAGCAGCTTAAGTGGCGGGAGGGATAATGAGCAGTTCTTC	CASSLSGGRDNEQFF
-	-	TRBV19	TRBJ2-5	TGTGCCAGCGGGATCCCAGGCCGCCAAGAGACCCAGTACTTC	CASGIPGRQETQYF
-	TRBD1	TRBV7-3	TRBJ2-7	TGTGCCAGCCTGACAGGGCGGTCCTACGAGCAGTACTTC	CASLTGRSYEQYF